The clone carrying this T cell receptor beta chain has a handful of counts. This specimen belongs to a study of early T cells in non-severe SARS-CoV-2 infection. The CDR3 is 11 residues long. Germline assignment: CDR1 GTSNPN and CDR2 SVGIG (reference sequence). The ends were cut back, 3 bases at V and 6 bases at J, with 5 bases in the middle. TCRdb re-called the 5' RACE reads through MiXCR, storing one row per CDR3 protein. The sample consists of 55,000 to 70,000 distinct CDR3 sequences, more than 10% of them appearing once. The material sequenced was whole blood, taken at baseline. The clonotype originates from an adult who was a healthcare worker with PCR-confirmed SARS-CoV-2 infection or an uninfected control (not recorded which). The donor label of this sample is uncertain. The J gene is TRBJ2-2, the V gene TRBV30, with D possibly being TRBD1 or TRBD2 (5 bases each). The CDR3 nucleotides are TGTGCCTGGAGGGGGGCCGGGGAGCTGTTTTTT. Its protein product is CAWRGAGELFF.